This T cell receptor (beta chain) is from a study of blood T cell repertoires in COVID-19 (dated by TCRdb to the early 2020s). For context, the study as a whole: Collaborator samples came from the United States, Italy and Spain and covered acute and convalescent phases of COVID-19. Where HLA class I and class II types were available, the types were taken from metadata supplied by the sample provider, not from assay-based typing. The samples were drawn from the first 160 participants of the ongoing ImmuneRACE study and from some 1,300 subjects provided by 6 global collaborators. Subjects who had been exposed to COVID-19, were actively infected with it, or had recovered from it provided the deeply sampled blood TCRbeta repertoires that made up the dataset. The prospective study material was composed of cDNA or gDNA derived from T cells, B-cell-depleted T cells, or PBMCs. The sample metadata nearly always contained a de-identified subject ID, COVID-19 status, age in years and sex. The repertoires were released in a freely available public database meant as a resource for research on the immune response to SARS-CoV-2.

The germline V gene supplies CDR1 SGHTA and CDR2 FQGNSA. Unmatched junction bases come to 13, with V trimmed by 7 bases and J by 4 bases. The CDR3 measures 16 amino acids from cysteine to phenylalanine. The only DNA kept is the CDR3, 48 bases in frame from the first base. Each collaborating institution followed its own protocols to collect whole blood in K2EDTA tubes. Collaborator samples were shipped for TCRbeta analysis as frozen whole blood, isolated PBMCs, or DNA extracted from either sample type. A word on this clone: Its antigen remains unidentified. Qualities for individual bases were not recorded, and no much larger clone is one base off.

The immunoSEQ Assay, a bias-controlled multiplex PCR, was used to amplify TCRbeta CDR3 regions from genomic DNA. The study's own analysis went as follows. Nucleated cell counts per sample were estimated from amplification of reference gene primers within the assay. To quantify the absolute abundance of each unique TCRbeta CDR3 rearrangement, sequence reads were collapsed and filtered. For each sample, productive Simpson clonality was calculated by taking the square root of Simpson's diversity index across productive rearrangements. In its TCRdb copy, this immuneACCESS table keeps in-frame sequences only and misses some clones. Where compared with another copy, unresolved V genes explain less than half of these, and the others have no known cause. V and J calls and clone size come straight from that table; D and trimming were deduced from the DNA. This sample has 35,000 to 50,000 clones in its table, and about 91% of those were observed once. The top ten constitute about a sixth of the sample.

Broad study findings and their caveats: Clinical and demographic metadata were provided uncurated, with the amount varying by source and participant.

This TCR came from a woman under 40 in a cohort sampled during active COVID-19. This chain joins TRBV7-2 to TRBJ2-7; 10 central nucleotides agree with TRBD2. Sequenced: peripheral blood. The nucleotide sequence is TGTGCCAGCAACCTGGCTAGCGGGAGCTCGCCTTACGAGCAGTACTTC. This yields the protein CASNLASGSSPYEQYF.